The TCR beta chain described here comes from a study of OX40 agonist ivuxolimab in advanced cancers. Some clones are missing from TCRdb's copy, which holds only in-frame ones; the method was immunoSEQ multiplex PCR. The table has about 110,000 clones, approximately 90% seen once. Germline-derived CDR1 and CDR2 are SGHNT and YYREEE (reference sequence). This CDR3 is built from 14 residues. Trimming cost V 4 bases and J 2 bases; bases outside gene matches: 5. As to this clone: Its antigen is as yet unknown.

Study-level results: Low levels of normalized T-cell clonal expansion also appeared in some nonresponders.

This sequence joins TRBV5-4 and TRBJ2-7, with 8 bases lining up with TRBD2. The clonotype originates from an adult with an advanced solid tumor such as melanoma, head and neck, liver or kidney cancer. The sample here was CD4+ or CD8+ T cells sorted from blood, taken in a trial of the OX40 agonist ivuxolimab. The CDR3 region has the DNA TGTGCCAGCAGCCGTAGCGGGGCCCCCTACGAGCAGTACTTC. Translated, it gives CASSRSGAPYEQYF.